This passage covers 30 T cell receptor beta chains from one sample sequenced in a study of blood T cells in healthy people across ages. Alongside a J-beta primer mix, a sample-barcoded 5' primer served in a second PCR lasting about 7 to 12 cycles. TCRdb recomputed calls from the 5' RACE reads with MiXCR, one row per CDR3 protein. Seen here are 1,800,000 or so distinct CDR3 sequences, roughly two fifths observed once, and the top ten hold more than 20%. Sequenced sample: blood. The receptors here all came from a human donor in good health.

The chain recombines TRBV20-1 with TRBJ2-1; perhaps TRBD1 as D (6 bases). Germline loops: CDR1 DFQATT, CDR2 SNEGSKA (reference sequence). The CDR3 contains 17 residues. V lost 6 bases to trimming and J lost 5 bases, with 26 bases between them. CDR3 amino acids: CSAQTPRGEVNDNEQFF. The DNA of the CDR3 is TGCAGTGCCCAGACTCCCAGGGGAGAAGTGAACGACAATGAGCAGTTCTTC.

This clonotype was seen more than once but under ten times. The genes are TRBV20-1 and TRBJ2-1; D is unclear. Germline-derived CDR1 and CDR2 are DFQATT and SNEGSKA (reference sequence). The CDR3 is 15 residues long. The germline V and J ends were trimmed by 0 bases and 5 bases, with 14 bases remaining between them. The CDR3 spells CSARDLNAPNNEQFF. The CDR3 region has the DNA TGCAGTGCTAGAGATCTAAACGCCCCTAACAATGAGCAGTTCTTC.

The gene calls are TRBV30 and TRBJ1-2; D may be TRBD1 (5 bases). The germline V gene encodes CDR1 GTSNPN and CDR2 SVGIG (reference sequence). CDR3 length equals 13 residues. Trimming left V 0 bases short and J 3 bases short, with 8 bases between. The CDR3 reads CAWSVQGDYGYTF. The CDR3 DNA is TGTGCCTGGAGTGTACAAGGGGACTATGGCTACACCTTC.

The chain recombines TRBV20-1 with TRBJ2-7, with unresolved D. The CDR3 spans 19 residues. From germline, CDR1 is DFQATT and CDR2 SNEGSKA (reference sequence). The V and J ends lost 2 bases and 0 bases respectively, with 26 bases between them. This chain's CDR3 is CSARLSGSYTRQISYEQYF. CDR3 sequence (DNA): TGCAGTGCTAGATTATCCGGGTCCTACACGCGCCAAATCTCCTACGAGCAGTACTTC.

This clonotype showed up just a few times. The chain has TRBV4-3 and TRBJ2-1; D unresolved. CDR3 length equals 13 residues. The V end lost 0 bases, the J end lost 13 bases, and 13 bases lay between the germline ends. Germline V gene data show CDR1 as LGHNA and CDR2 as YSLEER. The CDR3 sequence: CASSQEAQQSQFF. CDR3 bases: TGCGCCAGCAGCCAAGAAGCTCAACAGTCCCAGTTCTTC.

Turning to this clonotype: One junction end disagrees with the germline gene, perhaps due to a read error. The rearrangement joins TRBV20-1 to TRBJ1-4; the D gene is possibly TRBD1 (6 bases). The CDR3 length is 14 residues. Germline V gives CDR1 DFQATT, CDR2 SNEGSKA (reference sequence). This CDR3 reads CSARGGTTNERLFF. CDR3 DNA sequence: TGCAGTGCTAGAGGGGGGACAACTAATGAAAGACTGTTTTTT.

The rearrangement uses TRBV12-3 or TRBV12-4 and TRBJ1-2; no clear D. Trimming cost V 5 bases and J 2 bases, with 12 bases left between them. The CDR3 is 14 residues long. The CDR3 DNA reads TGTGCCAGCAGTCCTACAGTATCCAACTATGGCTACACCTTC. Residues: CASSPTVSNYGYTF.

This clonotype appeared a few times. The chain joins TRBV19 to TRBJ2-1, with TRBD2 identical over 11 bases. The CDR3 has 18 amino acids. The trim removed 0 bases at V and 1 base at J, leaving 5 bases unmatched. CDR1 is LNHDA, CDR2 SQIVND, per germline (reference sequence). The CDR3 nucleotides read TGTGCCAGTAGTATAGACTTAGCGGGGGGGCAGTCCTACAATGAGCAGTTCTTC. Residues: CASSIDLAGGQSYNEQFF.

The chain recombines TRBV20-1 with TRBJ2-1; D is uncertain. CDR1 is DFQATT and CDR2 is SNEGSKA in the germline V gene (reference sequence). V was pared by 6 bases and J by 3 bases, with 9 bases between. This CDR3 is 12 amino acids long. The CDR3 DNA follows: TGCAGTGCACCGGACGGCTACAATGAGCAGTTCTTC. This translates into CSAPDGYNEQFF.

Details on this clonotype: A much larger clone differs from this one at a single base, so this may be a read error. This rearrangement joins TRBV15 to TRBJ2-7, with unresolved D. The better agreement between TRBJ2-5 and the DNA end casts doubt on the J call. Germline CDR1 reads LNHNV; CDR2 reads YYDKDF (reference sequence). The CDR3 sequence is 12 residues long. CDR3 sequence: CATSSSQETQYF. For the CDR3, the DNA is TGTGCCACCAGCAGCTCTCAAGAGACCCAGTACTTC.

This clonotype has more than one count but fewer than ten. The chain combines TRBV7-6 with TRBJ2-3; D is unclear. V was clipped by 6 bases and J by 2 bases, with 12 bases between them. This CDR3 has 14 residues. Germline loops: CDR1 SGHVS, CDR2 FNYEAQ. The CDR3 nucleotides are TGTGCCAGCAGGTCTAGGTCGGACACAGATACGCAGTATTTT. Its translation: CASRSRSDTDTQYF. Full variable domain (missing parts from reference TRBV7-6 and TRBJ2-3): GAGVSQSPRYKVTKRGQDVALRCDPISGHVSLYWYRQALGQGPEFLTYFNYEAQQDKSGLPNDRFSAERPEGSISTLTIQRTEQRDSAMYRCASRSRSDTDTQYFGPGTRLTVL.

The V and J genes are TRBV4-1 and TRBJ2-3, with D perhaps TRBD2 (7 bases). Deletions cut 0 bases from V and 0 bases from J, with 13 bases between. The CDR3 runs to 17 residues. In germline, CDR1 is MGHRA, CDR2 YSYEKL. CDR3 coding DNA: TGCGCCAGCAGCCAAGATCCGGGGGGCCCTAGCACAGATACGCAGTATTTT. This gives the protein CASSQDPGGPSTDTQYF.

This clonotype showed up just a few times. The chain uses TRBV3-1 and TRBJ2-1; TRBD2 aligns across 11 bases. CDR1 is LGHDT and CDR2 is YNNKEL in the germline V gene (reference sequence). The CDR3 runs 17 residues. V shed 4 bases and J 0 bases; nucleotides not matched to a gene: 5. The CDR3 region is CASSRSSGGSSYNEQFF. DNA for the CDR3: TGTGCCAGCAGCCGGTCTAGCGGGGGGAGCTCCTACAATGAGCAGTTCTTC.

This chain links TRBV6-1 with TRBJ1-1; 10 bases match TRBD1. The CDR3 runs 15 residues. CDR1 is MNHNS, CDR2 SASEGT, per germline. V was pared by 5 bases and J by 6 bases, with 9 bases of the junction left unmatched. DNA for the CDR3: TGTGCCAGCAGTCCAAGGACAGGGGGGATAGCTGAAGCTTTCTTT. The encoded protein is CASSPRTGGIAEAFF.

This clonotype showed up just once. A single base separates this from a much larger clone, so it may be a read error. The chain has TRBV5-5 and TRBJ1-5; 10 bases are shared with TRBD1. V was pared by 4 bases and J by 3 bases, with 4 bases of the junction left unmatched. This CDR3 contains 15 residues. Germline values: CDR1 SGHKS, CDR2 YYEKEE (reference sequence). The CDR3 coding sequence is TGTGCCAGCAGCCGGGGGACAGGGGACAATCAGCCCCAGCATTTT. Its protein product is CASSRGTGDNQPQHF.

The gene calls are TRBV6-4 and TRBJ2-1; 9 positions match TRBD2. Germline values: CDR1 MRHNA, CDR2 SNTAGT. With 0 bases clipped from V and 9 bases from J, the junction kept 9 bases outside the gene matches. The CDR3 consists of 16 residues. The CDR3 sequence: CASSDSIAGEGGEQFF. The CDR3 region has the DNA TGTGCCAGCAGTGACTCGATAGCGGGGGAGGGCGGTGAGCAGTTCTTC.

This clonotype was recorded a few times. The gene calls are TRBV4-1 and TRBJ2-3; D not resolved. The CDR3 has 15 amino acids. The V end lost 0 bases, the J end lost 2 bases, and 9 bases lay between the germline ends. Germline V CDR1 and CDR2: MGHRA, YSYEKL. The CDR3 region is CASSQDLGNTDTQYF. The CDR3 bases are TGCGCCAGCAGCCAAGATCTGGGCAACACAGATACGCAGTATTTT.

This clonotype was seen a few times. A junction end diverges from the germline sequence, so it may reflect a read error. The CDR3 coding sequence is TGCGCCAACAGCTTGGGCGGGGACTCCTACGAGCAGTACTTC. Translated: CANSLGGDSYEQYF. The chain has TRBV5-1 and TRBJ2-4; TRBD2 is a possible D gene (6 bases). The assigned J gene may be wrong: the sequence end matches TRBJ2-7 better. Germline V lookup: CDR1 SGHRS, CDR2 YFSETQ. The CDR3 has 14 residues.

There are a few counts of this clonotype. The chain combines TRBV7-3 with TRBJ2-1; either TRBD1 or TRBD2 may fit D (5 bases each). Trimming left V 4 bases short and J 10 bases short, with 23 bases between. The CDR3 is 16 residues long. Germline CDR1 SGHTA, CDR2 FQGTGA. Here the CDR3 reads CASSSGQDHLQWEQFF. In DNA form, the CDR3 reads TGTGCCAGCAGCTCGGGGCAGGACCACTTACAATGGGAGCAGTTCTTC.

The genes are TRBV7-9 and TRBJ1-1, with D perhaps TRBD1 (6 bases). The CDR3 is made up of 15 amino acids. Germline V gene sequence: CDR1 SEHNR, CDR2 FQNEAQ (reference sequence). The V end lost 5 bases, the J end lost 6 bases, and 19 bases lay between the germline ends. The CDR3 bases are TGTGCCAGCAGCATGGCGGGACACTGGGGCGCTGAAGCTTTCTTT. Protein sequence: CASSMAGHWGAEAFF. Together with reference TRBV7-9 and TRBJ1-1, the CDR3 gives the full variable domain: DTGVSQNPRHKITKRGQNVTFRCDPISEHNRLYWYRQTLGQGPEFLTYFQNEAQLEKSRLLSDRFSAERPKGSFSTLEIQRTEQGDSAMYLCASSMAGHWGAEAFFGQGTRLTVV.

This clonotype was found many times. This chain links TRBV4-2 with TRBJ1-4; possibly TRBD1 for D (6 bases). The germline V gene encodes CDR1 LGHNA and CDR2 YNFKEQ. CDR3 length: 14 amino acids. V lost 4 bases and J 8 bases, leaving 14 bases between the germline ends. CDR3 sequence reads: CASSPTGGGEKLFF. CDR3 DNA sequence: TGTGCCAGCAGCCCTACCGGAGGGGGGGAAAAACTGTTTTTT.

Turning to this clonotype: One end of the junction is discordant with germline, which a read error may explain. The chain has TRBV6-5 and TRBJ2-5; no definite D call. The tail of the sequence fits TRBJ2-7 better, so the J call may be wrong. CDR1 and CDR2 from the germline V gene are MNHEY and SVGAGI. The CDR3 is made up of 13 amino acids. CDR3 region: CANSSTLEYEQYF. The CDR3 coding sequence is TGTGCCAACAGTTCTACCCTGGAGTACGAGCAGTACTTC.

CDR3 residues: CSATGPGLAIWETQYF. In DNA form, the CDR3 reads TGCAGTGCTACAGGTCCGGGACTAGCCATCTGGGAGACCCAGTACTTC. The chain has TRBV20-1 and TRBJ2-7, with 9 bases fitting TRBD2. The end of the DNA aligns better with TRBJ2-5, so the J call may be wrong. The CDR3 consists of 16 residues. Germline loops: CDR1 DFQATT, CDR2 SNEGSKA (reference sequence).

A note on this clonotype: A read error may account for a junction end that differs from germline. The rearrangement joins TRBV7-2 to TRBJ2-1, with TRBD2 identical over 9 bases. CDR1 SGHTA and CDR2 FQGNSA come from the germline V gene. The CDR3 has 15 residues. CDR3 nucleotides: TGTGCCGGCAGCTTAACGGCGGGGGGGTTCGATGAGCAGTTCTTC. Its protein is CAGSLTAGGFDEQFF.

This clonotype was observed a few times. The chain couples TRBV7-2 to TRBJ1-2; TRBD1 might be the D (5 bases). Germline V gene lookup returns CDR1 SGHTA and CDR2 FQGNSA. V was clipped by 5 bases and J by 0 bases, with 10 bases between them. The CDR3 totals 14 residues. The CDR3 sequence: CASSRTPPNYGYTF. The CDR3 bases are TGTGCCAGCAGCCGGACACCTCCTAACTATGGCTACACCTTC.

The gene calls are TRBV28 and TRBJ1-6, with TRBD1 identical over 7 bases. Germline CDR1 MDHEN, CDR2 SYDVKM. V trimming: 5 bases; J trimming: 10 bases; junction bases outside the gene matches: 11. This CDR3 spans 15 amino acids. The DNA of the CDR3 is TGTGCCAGCAGTCCCCCGACAGGGAGGGGATCACCCCTCCACTTT. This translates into CASSPPTGRGSPLHF.

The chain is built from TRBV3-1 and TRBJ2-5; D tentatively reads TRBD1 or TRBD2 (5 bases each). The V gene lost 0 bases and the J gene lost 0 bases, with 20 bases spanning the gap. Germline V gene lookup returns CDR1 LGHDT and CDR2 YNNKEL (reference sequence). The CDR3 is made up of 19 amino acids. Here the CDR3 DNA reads TGTGCCAGCAGCCAAGAGTTTGTTGTGGGGACCATGTACCAAGAGACCCAGTACTTC. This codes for CASSQEFVVGTMYQETQYF.

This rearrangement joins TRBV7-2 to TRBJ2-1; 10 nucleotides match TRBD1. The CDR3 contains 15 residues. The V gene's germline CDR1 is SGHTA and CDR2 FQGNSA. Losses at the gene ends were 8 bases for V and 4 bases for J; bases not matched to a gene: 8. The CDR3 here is CASGYDRGPYNEQFF. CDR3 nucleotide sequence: TGTGCCAGCGGCTACGACAGGGGGCCTTACAATGAGCAGTTCTTC.

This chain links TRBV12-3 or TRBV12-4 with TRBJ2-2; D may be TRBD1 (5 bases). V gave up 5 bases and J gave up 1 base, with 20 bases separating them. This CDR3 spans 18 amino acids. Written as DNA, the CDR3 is TGTGCCAGCAGTACCTGGACACCAGGAACAAAGAACACCGGGGAGCTGTTTTTT. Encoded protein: CASSTWTPGTKNTGELFF.

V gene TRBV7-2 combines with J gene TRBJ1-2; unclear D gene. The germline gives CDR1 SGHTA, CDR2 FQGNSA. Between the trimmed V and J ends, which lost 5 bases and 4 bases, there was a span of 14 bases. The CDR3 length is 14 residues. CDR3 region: CASSTQENPYGYTF. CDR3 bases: TGTGCCAGCAGCACCCAAGAAAACCCCTATGGCTACACCTTC. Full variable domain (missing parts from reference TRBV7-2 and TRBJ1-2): GAGVSQSPSNKVTEKGKDVELRCDPISGHTALYWYRQSLGQGLEFLIYFQGNSAPDKSGLPSDRFSAERTGGSVSTLTIQRTQQEDSAVYLCASSTQENPYGYTFGSGTRLTVV.